The 21 T cell receptor beta chains below were found in one sample sequenced in a study of T-cell memory formation after mild COVID-19. TCRdb re-called the 5' RACE reads through MiXCR, storing one row per CDR3 protein. Altogether more than 200,000 distinct CDR3 sequences are present, roughly 15% being singletons, with the ten largest covering about 3.5%. Specimen: PBMCs or a T cell subset sorted from them (not recorded which). Receptors originate from a man between 18 and 35 years old who had mild COVID-19 (a few samples of this study predate the infection). Cell type and time point are not known.

In its sample, this clonotype was seen a few times. The chain combines TRBV7-3 with TRBJ1-2; no reliable D call. Germline values: CDR1 SGHTA, CDR2 FQGTGA. V shed 5 bases and J shed 0 bases, with 10 bases lying between them. This CDR3 region has 14 residues. The CDR3 DNA is TGTGCCAGCAGCCTTGACCAGGCTAACTATGGCTACACCTTC. Amino acid sequence: CASSLDQANYGYTF.

CDR3 DNA sequence: TGTGCCAGCAGCTTAGCGCGAACTAGCCGCCAAGAGACCCAGTACTTC. Translated, it gives CASSLARTSRQETQYF. The rearrangement uses TRBV7-2 and TRBJ2-5; possible D gene TRBD2, 6 bases. The germline gives CDR1 SGHTA, CDR2 FQGNSA. Deletions cut 0 bases from V and 1 base from J, with 12 bases between. The CDR3 extends over 16 amino acids. Full variable domain (rest looked up from reference TRBV7-2 and TRBJ2-5): GAGVSQSPSNKVTEKGKDVELRCDPISGHTALYWYRQSLGQGLEFLIYFQGNSAPDKSGLPSDRFSAERTGGSVSTLTIQRTQQEDSAVYLCASSLARTSRQETQYFGPGTRLLVL.

The chain links TRBV6-5 to TRBJ2-1, with 15 bases matching TRBD2. This CDR3 spans 16 amino acids. The germline V gene encodes CDR1 MNHEY and CDR2 SVGAGI. Unmatched junction bases numbered 3, after V lost 0 bases and J lost 9 bases. The CDR3 reads CASSYSGTSGGFEQFF. In DNA form, the CDR3 reads TGTGCCAGCAGTTACTCGGGGACTAGCGGGGGGTTTGAGCAGTTCTTC.

The chain combines TRBV6-5 with TRBJ2-7; 8 bases fit TRBD1. The V segment lost 6 bases and the J segment 6 bases; nucleotides outside the gene matches: 4. This CDR3 contains 12 residues. From germline, CDR1 is MNHEY and CDR2 SVGAGI. The CDR3 nucleotides read TGTGCCAGCAGCACGGACAGGGCCGAGCAGTACTTC. Its translation is CASSTDRAEQYF.

The rearrangement uses TRBV10-3 and TRBJ2-3; no definite D call. Germline V gives CDR1 ENHRY, CDR2 SYGVKD. This CDR3 has 15 amino acids. Trimming shortened V by 3 bases and J by 0 bases, and 10 bases separated the two germline ends. The CDR3 DNA reads as TGTGCCATCAGTGACCCCAGTGGGAGCACAGATACGCAGTATTTT. Translating it yields CAISDPSGSTDTQYF.

This clonotype was seen more than once but under ten times. V is TRBV7-3 and J is TRBJ2-3; 8 positions match TRBD2. V shed 5 bases and J 1 base; nucleotides not matched to a gene: 11. The CDR3 spans 17 residues. The germline V gene has CDR1 SGHTA and CDR2 FQGTGA. For the CDR3, the DNA is TGTGCCAGCAGCCGGCGGGGCGGGGGGCCAGGCACAGATACGCAGTATTTT. Translation: CASSRRGGGPGTDTQYF.

This clonotype has only a few counts. This sequence joins TRBV12-3 or TRBV12-4 and TRBJ1-1; D is unresolved. The CDR3 contains 14 residues. Trimming stripped 2 bases from V and 1 base from J, with 8 bases between. CDR3 nucleotides: TGTGCCAGCAGTTTAAGTTCCTGGAACACTGAAGCTTTCTTT. Encoded protein: CASSLSSWNTEAFF.

The chain joins TRBV3-2 to TRBJ2-1; TRBD1, the D gene given by the table, was not confirmed from the DNA. TRBV3-2 counts as a pseudogene. The CDR3 loop spans 17 amino acids. In nucleotides, the CDR3 is TGTGCCAGCAGCCAAGGGTTCGGGACAGGGGGATTGAGGGAGCAGTTCTTC. It specifies CASSQGFGTGGLREQFF.

This clonotype was observed a few times. The chain uses TRBV7-8 and TRBJ2-1, with 7 positions matching TRBD2. Losses at the gene ends were 5 bases for V and 6 bases for J; bases not matched to a gene: 7. The CDR3 runs 14 residues. Per the germline V gene, CDR1 is SGHVS and CDR2 is FQNEAQ. CDR3 protein: CASSLIGRGNEQFF. CDR3 coding DNA: TGTGCCAGCAGCCTCATAGGGAGGGGCAATGAGCAGTTCTTC.

The table lists this clonotype with a few counts. The rearrangement uses TRBV4-1 and TRBJ2-4, with TRBD2 matching over 11 bases. The length of the CDR3 is 19 residues. The junction had 9 bases not matched to a gene; V was cut back by 1 base and J by 1 base. The V gene's germline CDR1 is MGHRA and CDR2 YSYEKL. CDR3 protein: CASSQAELAGGLAKNIQYF. The CDR3 DNA is TGCGCCAGCAGCCAAGCGGAGCTAGCGGGGGGTTTGGCCAAAAACATTCAGTACTTC.

The chain joins TRBV6-6 to TRBJ2-1; D is unclear. The CDR3 runs 15 residues. V was pared by 2 bases and J by 5 bases, with 13 bases between. Germline assignment: CDR1 MNHNY and CDR2 SVGAGI (reference sequence). CDR3 amino acids: CASSYVRVGHNEQFF. The CDR3 DNA follows: TGTGCCAGCAGTTACGTAAGGGTAGGCCACAATGAGCAGTTCTTC.

This clonotype was recorded a few times. The chain couples TRBV7-2 to TRBJ2-7; 8 bases line up with TRBD2. V trimming: 1 base; J trimming: 4 bases; junction bases outside the gene matches: 3. Germline CDR1 is SGHTA and CDR2 is FQGNSA. The CDR3 totals 14 residues. The CDR3 DNA sequence: TGTGCCAGCAGCTTAGGGCGGGGGGTGTACGAGCAGTACTTC. Its translation: CASSLGRGVYEQYF.

This clonotype was picked up a small number of times. J is TRBJ2-7 and V is TRBV20-1, with TRBD1 matching over 8 bases. From germline, CDR1 is DFQATT and CDR2 SNEGSKA (reference sequence). V lost 0 bases and J lost 1; bases outside the gene matches: 5. The CDR3 loop spans 15 amino acids. In nucleotides, the CDR3 is TGCAGTGCTAGAGATGAGGGACAGGAGTCCTACGAGCAGTACTTC. This codes for CSARDEGQESYEQYF.

This clonotype was found many times. This chain joins TRBV7-9 and TRBJ1-4, with TRBD1 as a possible D gene (5 bases). V lost 5 bases and J 8 bases, leaving 15 bases between the germline ends. Germline CDR1 and CDR2: SEHNR and FQNEAQ (reference sequence). The CDR3 spans 14 residues. CDR3 nucleotides: TGTGCCAGCAGCCGCCTAGGGGTTGGGGAAAAACTGTTTTTT. As protein: CASSRLGVGEKLFF.

Many counts were recorded for this clonotype. The rearrangement uses TRBV11-2 and TRBJ2-5; tentatively, D is TRBD2 (6 bases). The CDR3 consists of 14 residues. In germline, CDR1 is SGHAT, CDR2 FQNNGV. With 3 bases removed from V and 2 bases from J, the gap between germline ends came to 10 bases. Here the CDR3 reads CASSLELAQETQYF. CDR3 DNA sequence: TGTGCCAGCAGCTTGGAACTAGCACAAGAGACCCAGTACTTC.

This chain connects TRBV6-5 to TRBJ2-1; D perhaps matches TRBD2 (7 bases). The germline CDR1 and CDR2 sequences are MNHEY and SVGAGI. V gave up 3 bases and J gave up 2 bases, with 17 bases separating them. This CDR3 is 17 amino acids long. Here the CDR3 DNA reads TGTGCCAGCAGTTATCCCTCCTGGGGGGGCGCCTACAATGAGCAGTTCTTC. It translates to CASSYPSWGGAYNEQFF.

This rearrangement joins TRBV9 to TRBJ1-3; possibly TRBD1 for D (5 bases). The CDR3 spans 15 residues. Trimming stripped 0 bases from V and 2 bases from J, with 9 bases between. Per the germline V gene, CDR1 is SGDLS and CDR2 is YYNGEE. In nucleotides, the CDR3 is TGTGCCAGCAGCGTAGCCGGGACGCCTGGAAACACCATATATTTT. Its translation is CASSVAGTPGNTIYF.

This clonotype was found many times. The chain carries TRBV20-1 and TRBJ2-7; 7 positions match TRBD1. Germline CDR1 and CDR2: DFQATT and SNEGSKA (reference sequence). The length of the CDR3 is 15 residues. V trimming: 6 bases; J trimming: 3 bases; junction bases outside the gene matches: 14. The CDR3 is CSAQPGQLLLYEQYV. The CDR3 DNA reads TGCAGTGCACAGCCGGGACAGCTCCTGCTCTACGAGCAGTACGTC.

This clonotype turned up a few times. V is TRBV5-1 and J is TRBJ2-3; TRBD2 matches 13 bases. The junction had 5 bases not matched to a gene; V was cut back by 4 bases and J by 0 bases. The CDR3 spans 17 residues. The germline V gene has CDR1 SGHRS and CDR2 YFSETQ. In DNA form, the CDR3 reads TGCGCCAGCAGCGCCGGACTAGCGGGGGTAAGCACAGATACGCAGTATTTT. Amino acids: CASSAGLAGVSTDTQYF. Combining the CDR3 with reference TRBV5-1 and TRBJ2-3 gives the whole variable domain KAGVTQTPRYLIKTRGQQVTLSCSPISGHRSVSWYQQTPGQGLQFLFEYFSETQRNKGNFPGRFSGRQFSNSRSEMNVSTLELGDSALYLCASSAGLAGVSTDTQYFGPGTRLTVL.

CDR3: CASSQGGTRPYGYTF. The CDR3 nucleotides are TGCGCCAGCAGCCAAGGGGGGACCCGCCCCTATGGCTACACCTTC. V usage is TRBV4-3 and J usage is TRBJ1-2, with D perhaps TRBD1 (5 bases). The V and J ends lost 1 base and 4 bases respectively, with 13 bases between them. The germline V gene has CDR1 LGHNA and CDR2 YSLEER. This CDR3 spans 15 amino acids.

The V and J genes are TRBV5-1 and TRBJ1-2, with 9 nucleotides matching TRBD1. V lost 4 bases, J lost 4 bases, and 5 bases stayed unmatched. This CDR3 contains 14 residues. Germline V gene lookup returns CDR1 SGHRS and CDR2 YFSETQ. CDR3 sequence reads: CASSRDRAIYGYTF. The DNA for the CDR3 is TGCGCCAGCAGCCGGGACAGGGCCATCTATGGCTACACCTTC.